A selection of T cell receptor beta chains follows, all from one sample in a study of cytomegalovirus exposure and HLA in healthy donors. Here immunoSEQ multiplex PCR was the method, and the copy in TCRdb shows in-frame clones only, minus some. Found here are 100,000 or so clones, around 80% of them singletons; the top ten hold about 6.8%. The sequenced sample consisted of PBMCs. These receptors originate from a man younger than 40 in good health and CMV-seronegative. CDR3s include the opening cysteine and the closing phenylalanine or tryptophan. D genes are given only for firm matches. The size entry is marked missing in some rows and otherwise reads once, few, many or a size class.

J gene,clone size,CDR3 length,D gene,V gene,CDR3 DNA,CDR3 protein
TRBJ2-6,.,16,.,TRBV6-6,TGTGCCAGCAACAGACAACGCCCCTCTGGGGCCAACGTCCTGACTTTC,CASNRQRPSGANVLTF
TRBJ2-1,.,16,.,TRBV6-4,TGTGCCAGCAGTACGCTCCCGGGGGACTCCTACAATGAGCAGTTCTTC,CASSTLPGDSYNEQFF
TRBJ2-3,.,15,TRBD2,TRBV6-4,TGTGCCAGCAGCCGACTAGCGGGAGAAGCAGATACGCAGTATTTT,CASSRLAGEADTQYF
TRBJ1-1,.,15,.,TRBV28,TGTGCCAGCAGTTCAGCCACCCAGGGATGGACTGAAGCTTTCTTT,CASSSATQGWTEAFF
TRBJ1-2,.,12,.,TRBV5-4,TGTGCCAGCAGCATATTTTACAGTGGCTACACCTTC,CASSIFYSGYTF
TRBJ2-7,once,15,.,TRBV7-9,TGTGCCAGCAGCTTAGCTACGGGGAAGACCTACGAGCAGTACTTC,CASSLATGKTYEQYF
TRBJ2-3,.,17,.,TRBV5-1,TGCGCCAGCAGCTTGGAAGTGGGCAGATCTAGCACAGATACGCAGTATTTT,CASSLEVGRSSTDTQYF
TRBJ2-6,once,16,.,TRBV11-2,TGTGCCAGCAGCTTAGACGGGATTACCGGGGCCAACGTCCTGACTTTC,CASSLDGITGANVLTF
TRBJ2-5,.,17,TRBD2,TRBV2,TGTGCCAGCATTCTAACTAGCGGGGGACTCGTCCAAGAGACCCAGTACTTC,CASILTSGGLVQETQYF
TRBJ1-2,.,11,.,TRBV7-9,TGTGCCAGCAGCACAGGGTCGGGCTACACCTTC,CASSTGSGYTF
TRBJ1-1,.,13,.,TRBV7-8,TGTGCCAGCAGCCCCCGCATCGGCACTGAAGCTTTCTTT,CASSPRIGTEAFF
TRBJ1-1,once,15,.,TRBV7-6,TGTGCCAGCAGCTTAGCCCCGGGGGGGTCCACTGAAGCTTTCTTT,CASSLAPGGSTEAFF
TRBJ1-1,once,12,.,TRBV7-2,TGTGCCAGCAGCCCCCCTTCCAGGCGAGCTTTCTTT,CASSPPSRRAFF
TRBJ1-4,.,14,TRBD1,TRBV6-5,TGTGCCAGCGGACCGGGACAGGGGGTCGGAAAACTGTTTTTT,CASGPGQGVGKLFF
TRBJ2-7,.,15,TRBD1,TRBV5-1,TGCGCCAGCAGCACAGGGACAGCCATCTCCTACGAGCAGTACTTC,CASSTGTAISYEQYF
TRBJ2-2,.,13,.,TRBV9,TGTGCCAGCAGCGTAGATGGGGCCCGGGAGCTGTTTTTT,CASSVDGARELFF
TRBJ2-2,once,15,.,TRBV5-1,TGCGCCAGCGGTTCGGCAGGGGCGAACACCGGGGAGCTGTTTTTT,CASGSAGANTGELFF
TRBJ2-7,.,15,TRBD2,TRBV15,TGTGCCACCAGCATAGGGGCTAGCGGGAGCTACGAGCAGTACTTC,CATSIGASGSYEQYF
TRBJ2-5,.,15,TRBD1,TRBV5-5,TGTGCCAGCAGCTCGACTGGGACAGGGGCAGAGACCCAGTACTTC,CASSSTGTGAETQYF
TRBJ1-6,.,13,.,TRBV6-1,TGTGCCAGCAATACAGGGCTGGATTCACCCCTCCACTTT,CASNTGLDSPLHF
TRBJ2-3,.,15,.,TRBV5-1,TGCGCCAGCAGCCCCGCGGCTAGAGCGACAGATACGCAGTATTTT,CASSPAARATDTQYF
TRBJ2-2,.,14,.,TRBV7-2,TGTGCCAGCAGGGGGCCCTCGACGACCGGGGAGCTGTTTTTT,CASRGPSTTGELFF
TRBJ2-7,.,15,TRBD1,TRBV9,TGTGCCAGCAGCGTAGGGACAGGGGGCGCCTACGAGCAGTACTTC,CASSVGTGGAYEQYF
TRBJ2-2,few,15,TRBD1,TRBV6-5,TGTGCCAGCAGTCGTACCGGGACAGCACCGGGGGAGCTGTTTTTT,CASSRTGTAPGELFF
TRBJ1-1,.,17,.,TRBV10-3,TGTGCCATCAGTGAAAAGGGTCCAGGGTTGGGCGGCACTGAAGCTTTCTTT,CAISEKGPGLGGTEAFF
TRBJ2-5,.,14,TRBD2,TRBV29-1,TGCAGCGTCGGGACTAGCGGGAGCGGGGAGACCCAGTACTTC,CSVGTSGSGETQYF
TRBJ2-7,.,14,.,TRBV10-3,TGTGCCATCAGTGCGGGCGGGTTGGATGGCGAGCAGTACTTC,CAISAGGLDGEQYF
TRBJ1-1,.,10,.,TRBV30,TGTGCCTGGAGGAGTCACGTCGCTTTCTTT,CAWRSHVAFF
TRBJ2-6,.,16,.,TRBV28,TGTGCCAGCAGTGCCACAGGGATCTCTGGGGCCAACGTCCTGACTTTC,CASSATGISGANVLTF
TRBJ1-6,.,16,.,TRBV27,TGTGCCAGCAGTTTATTGGGGGAGGTTTGGGATTCACCCCTCCACTTT,CASSLLGEVWDSPLHF
TRBJ1-1,once,15,.,TRBV5-1,TGCGCCAGCAGCTTGGACCGGGGGGTGAACACTGAAGCTTTCTTT,CASSLDRGVNTEAFF
TRBJ2-7,.,15,TRBD2,TRBV4-1,TGCGCCAGCAGCCAAGAATCTAGCGGGGGCCGCGAGCAGTACTTC,CASSQESSGGREQYF
TRBJ2-3,.,13,.,TRBV30,TGTGCCTGGACGGACGGGGGTGAAGATACGCAGTATTTT,CAWTDGGEDTQYF
TRBJ2-5,.,13,.,TRBV29-1,TGCAGCGTTGATGGGACAAACCAAGAGACCCAGTACTTC,CSVDGTNQETQYF
TRBJ1-2,few,16,TRBD1,TRBV11-2,TGTGCCAGCAGGCCGGCCCCGGGACAGGTTTCCTATGGCTACACCTTC,CASRPAPGQVSYGYTF
TRBJ1-2,.,16,TRBD1,TRBV7-2,TGTGCCAGCAGCTTAAGCTCAGGGGGCCTGGGCTATGGCTACACCTTC,CASSLSSGGLGYGYTF
TRBJ2-7,few,14,TRBD2,TRBV10-2,TGCGCCAGCAGCTCGGGACTAGCGGGACACGAGCAGTACTTC,CASSSGLAGHEQYF
TRBJ1-1,.,14,TRBD1,TRBV19,TGTGCCAGTAGCGGACAGGGGGTCGAGACTGAAGCTTTCTTT,CASSGQGVETEAFF
TRBJ1-1,.,14,TRBD1,TRBV7-9,TGTGCCAGCAGCTCTGGACAGGGTGACACTGAAGCTTTCTTT,CASSSGQGDTEAFF
TRBJ2-1,.,15,TRBD1,TRBV28,TGTGCCAGCAGTGATCGGACAGGCACGCTTTCTGAGCAGTTCTTC,CASSDRTGTLSEQFF
TRBJ1-1,.,17,.,TRBV4-2,TGTGCCAGCAGCCAACCCCCAAGACAGGTTATGAACACTGAAGCTTTCTTT,CASSQPPRQVMNTEAFF
TRBJ2-1,once,11,.,TRBV6-1,TGTGCCTCTAGGATCAACAATGAGCAGTTCTTC,CASRINNEQFF
TRBJ2-7,.,15,.,TRBV27,TGTGCCAGCAGTCCCGTGAGGGGGGGATTCTACGAGCAGTACTTC,CASSPVRGGFYEQYF
TRBJ2-2,.,15,.,TRBV28,TGTGCCACCAAATTAGTCCAGGGGCAGACCGGGGAGCTGTTTTTT,CATKLVQGQTGELFF
TRBJ2-1,.,14,TRBD1,TRBV11-3,TGTGCCAGCAGCGCCGGGACAGAAACCAATGAGCAGTTCTTC,CASSAGTETNEQFF
TRBJ2-3,.,14,TRBD1,TRBV19,TGTGCCAGTAGTATAAGACAGGGAATAGATACGCAGTATTTT,CASSIRQGIDTQYF
TRBJ2-7,once,15,.,TRBV29-1,TGCAGCGTTGAAGAGGCCCTCCAAGAGAGGTACGAGCAGTACTTC,CSVEEALQERYEQYF
TRBJ1-2,few,14,.,TRBV27,TGTGCCAGCAGTCAGGGCTTATGGGGATATGGCTACACCTTC,CASSQGLWGYGYTF
TRBJ2-2,few,14,TRBD1,TRBV6-1,TGTGCCAGCAGTGGGACAGGGGACACCGGGGAGCTGTTTTTT,CASSGTGDTGELFF
TRBJ2-5,.,15,TRBD2,TRBV4-3,TGCGCCAGCAGCCAAGAGCGGGGGGGCCAAGAGACCCAGTACTTC,CASSQERGGQETQYF
TRBJ2-3,.,16,.,TRBV5-1,TGCGCCAGCAGCTTGTCTGCTAGCGCCCCCACAGATACGCAGTATTTT,CASSLSASAPTDTQYF
TRBJ2-2,few,16,.,TRBV5-1,TGCGCCAGCAGCTTGGCTGGCAGGGAGGTGAGTGGGGAGCTGTTTTTT,CASSLAGREVSGELFF
TRBJ2-1,.,15,.,TRBV27,TGTGCCAGCAGTTTCGCCCCGACAGAGTACAATGAGCAGTTCTTC,CASSFAPTEYNEQFF
TRBJ2-7,few,12,TRBD2,TRBV7-9,TGTTCCAGCAGCTTAGGGAGGGGCGAGCAGTACTTC,CSSSLGRGEQYF
TRBJ2-5,.,13,.,TRBV6-1,TGTGCCAGCACCCTCAGGGCCCAAGAGACCCAGTACTTC,CASTLRAQETQYF
TRBJ2-7,.,12,.,TRBV6-1,TGTGCCAGCAAACCCGGAGGTTACGAGCAGTACTTC,CASKPGGYEQYF
TRBJ1-6,.,15,.,TRBV5-4,TGTGCCAGCAGCTTGACAGCGGAATATAATTCACCCCTCCACTTT,CASSLTAEYNSPLHF
TRBJ1-1,large,14,.,TRBV5-8,TGTGCCAGCAGCTTGGACAGCTTTAGCACTGAAGCTTTCTTT,CASSLDSFSTEAFF
TRBJ2-7,.,17,.,TRBV7-8,TGTGCCAGCACCCCCTCTCGGAGGGCGAGGGGAAAATACGAGCAGTACTTC,CASTPSRRARGKYEQYF